The present entry profiles one TCR beta chain with its context. Its antigen is currently not known. The library was prepared using 5' RACE. For each TCR library, about 4,000 ng of total RNA was used. For each sample, cDNA synthesis was carried out in eight separate reactions using SMARTScribe reverse transcriptase. Unique molecular identifiers containing a 6-nucleotide sample barcode were introduced through template switching during cDNA synthesis. Amplification of TCRalpha and TCRbeta cDNA involved two nested PCRs of roughly 17 and 9 cycles, and each PCR was followed by bead purification. Before amplification, the cDNA was treated with uracil DNA-glycosylase and purified using the QIAquick PCR purification kit. In the second PCR, Illumina TruSeq-compatible adapters and sample-specific barcodes were added. TapeStation and Qubit were used to check library quality and concentration, and around 5.3 ng of each library was pooled. Sequencing of pooled libraries was carried out on an Illumina HiSeq2500 single-index Rapid Run using 2 x 100 bp reads and custom sequencing primers. In the source study's methods: MiGEC version 1.2.6 was used for UMI-based consensus assembly to correct PCR and sequencing errors. MiXCR version 2.1.1 handled V(D)J alignment, clonotype assembly and CDR3 extraction. Gene usage, clonotype sharing and MAIT/NKT TCR abundance were normalised by analysing the top 1000, 10 000 and 20 000 clonotypes per sample. After downsampling to 27 000 UMIs, diversity was calculated as the inverse Simpson index using the vegan R package. Paired Mann-Whitney U tests were applied to discordant twin pairs, and Benjamini-Hochberg correction was used for multiple testing. TCRdb reanalyzed the reads, keeping one entry per CDR3 protein sequence and omitting DNA. The V and J calls reflect TCRdb's pipeline rather than the authors' work. The sample has approximately 300,000 distinct CDR3 sequences on record. Approximately 5.4% of the sample is held by the ten biggest clonotypes.

From each donor, a roughly 2.6 ml peripheral blood sample was collected into PAXgene tubes and stored at -80 degrees C. Without T cell sorting, total RNA was isolated from whole blood using the PAXgene blood miRNA kit on an automated QIAcube. Peripheral blood from monozygotic twin pairs concordant or discordant for inflammatory bowel disease was subjected to deep TCRalpha and TCRbeta repertoire profiling with unique molecular barcoding. For every twin pair, smoking habits were documented, and each individual was categorised as a current, former or never smoker. The sample originates from a study of monozygotic twins with inflammatory bowel disease (dated by TCRdb to about 2019). At the level of the whole study: The full study comprised around 28 monozygotic twin pairs: nine German pairs (four IBD-concordant, five IBD-discordant) and 19 IBD-discordant Danish pairs. Disease-associated traits were sought mainly through comparisons between IBD patients and their genetically identical healthy co-twins within discordant pairs. Each individual had, on average, about 151 000 unique TCRalpha sequences and 181 000 unique TCRbeta sequences available for analysis. Paper-wide results and their limitations: The analysis was unable to tell different T cell subtypes apart. Compared with healthy twins, IBD patients had fewer clonotypes in common with other individuals, a difference most pronounced in patients showing signs of disease activity. Because patients received different immunosuppressive treatments, the repertoires may have picked up extra background noise and variability between individuals. The results gave no support for a single strong signal or clonotype linked to IBD. No difference in repertoire similarity was observed between concordant and discordant twins, possibly owing to limited statistical power. IBD patients had lower TCRbeta repertoire diversity, measured by the inverse Simpson index, than their healthy co-twins.

The CDR3 holds 13 amino acids from the cysteine to the phenylalanine. No DNA accompanies this entry. CDR1 and CDR2, per the germline V gene, are SGHTA and FQGNSA. The chain links TRBV7-2 with TRBJ2-3; with no DNA, the TCRdb D assignment of TRBD2 cannot be verified. Sequencing was performed on blood. The source is a human donor with ulcerative colitis or Crohn's disease, or a healthy co-twin of an affected twin (not recorded which). The CDR3 region reads CASIGGNTDTQYF.